This TCR beta chain is from a study of blood T cell repertoires in COVID-19 (dated by TCRdb to 2020 to 2021). Regarding the study in general: Samples covering the acute and convalescent phases of COVID-19 were provided by collaborators in the United States, Italy and Spain. Where available, HLA class I and class II types were obtained from metadata supplied by the sample provider rather than from assay-based typing. Subjects who had been exposed to COVID-19, were actively infected with it, or had recovered from it provided the deeply sampled blood TCRbeta repertoires that made up the dataset. Nearly every sample came with metadata listing a de-identified subject ID, COVID-19 status, age in years and sex. The repertoires were released in a freely available public database meant as a resource for research on the immune response to SARS-CoV-2. The samples were drawn from two sources: the first 160 participants of the ongoing ImmuneRACE study, and about 1,300 subjects contributed by 6 global collaborators. The material from the prospective study consisted of cDNA or gDNA derived from T cells, B-cell-depleted T cells, or PBMCs. General findings and caveats noted by the study authors: Clinical and demographic metadata were provided uncurated, with the amount varying by source and participant.

Regarding this clone: Its cognate antigen has yet to be identified. Base-call qualities are not available, and no considerably larger clone is one nucleotide away.

Whole blood was collected in K2EDTA tubes by collaborating institutions according to the institutions' own protocols. For TCRbeta analysis, collaborator samples were shipped as frozen whole blood, as isolated PBMCs, or as DNA extracted from either sample type. The immunoSEQ Assay, a bias-controlled multiplex PCR, was used to amplify TCRbeta CDR3 regions from genomic DNA. Under the source paper's analysis protocol: Within the assay, amplification of reference gene primers was used to estimate how many nucleated cells each sample contained. To quantify the absolute abundance of each unique TCRbeta CDR3 rearrangement, sequence reads were collapsed and filtered. For each sample, productive Simpson clonality was calculated as the square root of Simpson's diversity index across productive rearrangements. In its TCRdb copy, this immuneACCESS table keeps in-frame sequences only and misses some clones. Where compared with another copy, unresolved V genes explain less than half of these, and the others have no known cause. The V and J calls and clone size come from that table; D and trimming were worked out from the DNA. The table for this sample lists 85,000 to 90,000 clones; about 88% of them were counted only once. The ten largest make up approximately 1.2% of the sample.

The germline V gene supplies CDR1 SGDLS and CDR2 YYNGEE. The cysteine opens and the phenylalanine closes a CDR3 of 13 amino acids. Only CDR3 DNA remains: 39 bases, in frame from the first base. V has 3 bases trimmed and J has 5 bases trimmed; junction bases matching no gene number 2. Sequenced material: peripheral blood. The receptor was isolated from a man of 80 years or more with active or convalescent COVID-19. In this chain, TRBV9 is recombined with TRBJ2-1, with 7 bases in between that match TRBD2. The bases are TGTGCCAGCAGCGCCGGGACTAACAATGAGCAGTTCTTC. Its translation reads: CASSAGTNNEQFF.